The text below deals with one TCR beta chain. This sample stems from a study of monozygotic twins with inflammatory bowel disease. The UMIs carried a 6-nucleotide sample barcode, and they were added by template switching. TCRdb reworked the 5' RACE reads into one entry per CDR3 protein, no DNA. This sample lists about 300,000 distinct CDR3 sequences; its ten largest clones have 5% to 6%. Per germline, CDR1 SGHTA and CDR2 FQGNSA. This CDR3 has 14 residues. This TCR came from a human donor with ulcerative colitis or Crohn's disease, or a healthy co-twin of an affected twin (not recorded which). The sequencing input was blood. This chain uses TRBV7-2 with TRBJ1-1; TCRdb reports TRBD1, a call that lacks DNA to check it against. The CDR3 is CASSRQGTGTEAFF. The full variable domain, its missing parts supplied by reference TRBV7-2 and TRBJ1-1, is GAGVSQSPSNKVTEKGKDVELRCDPISGHTALYWYRQSLGQGLEFLIYFQGNSAPDKSGLPSDRFSAERTGGSVSTLTIQRTQQEDSAVYLCASSRQGTGTEAFFGQGTRLTVV.